The 13 T cell receptor beta chains reported below all come from one sample, sequenced in a study of T cell changes during pregnancy in multiple sclerosis. TCRdb's table, derived via immunoSEQ multiplex PCR, lists solely in-frame clones and lacks some. The table has about 120,000 clones, about 93% seen once; the top ten hold 6.2%. The sample in question was peripheral blood, obtained before pregnancy. The receptors here all came from a female donor with multiple sclerosis, enrolled in a pregnancy study.

The chain employs TRBV15 and TRBJ1-5; the D gene is possibly TRBD1 (5 bases). Germline-derived CDR1 and CDR2 are LNHNV and YYDKDF (reference sequence). The CDR3 contains 14 residues. V was trimmed by 1 base and J by 3 bases, leaving 7 bases between them. DNA for the CDR3: TGTGCCACCAGCAGAGGACAGATCAATCAGCCCCAGCATTTT. This codes for CATSRGQINQPQHF.

The genes are TRBV7-9 and TRBJ2-3; the D gene is possibly TRBD2 (6 bases). This CDR3 region has 19 residues. Trimming removed 2 bases at V and 1 base at J, with 22 bases between. The germline CDR1 and CDR2 sequences are SEHNR and FQNEAQ (reference sequence). The CDR3 reads CASSLRGGLISPGTDTQYF. CDR3 sequence (DNA): TGTGCCAGCAGCTTAAGGGGAGGACTCATATCCCCGGGCACAGATACGCAGTATTTT. Using reference TRBV7-9 and TRBJ2-3 for the parts outside the CDR3, the full variable domain is DTGVSQNPRHKITKRGQNVTFRCDPISEHNRLYWYRQTLGQGPEFLTYFQNEAQLEKSRLLSDRFSAERPKGSFSTLEIQRTEQGDSAMYLCASSLRGGLISPGTDTQYFGPGTRLTVL.

The chain has TRBV7-9 and TRBJ2-6; no definite D call. The V end was cut by 5 bases, the J end by 0 bases, with 11 bases between. There are 16 residues in the CDR3. Per germline, CDR1 SEHNR and CDR2 FQNEAQ (reference sequence). CDR3 sequence (DNA): TGTGCCAGCAGCCCCCCTACTCCCTCTGGGGCCAACGTCCTGACTTTC. Protein: CASSPPTPSGANVLTF. The variable domain in full, completed from reference TRBV7-9 and TRBJ2-6, reads DTGVSQNPRHKITKRGQNVTFRCDPISEHNRLYWYRQTLGQGPEFLTYFQNEAQLEKSRLLSDRFSAERPKGSFSTLEIQRTEQGDSAMYLCASSPPTPSGANVLTFGAGSRLTVL.

The chain recombines TRBV6-5 with TRBJ2-5, with 7 bases aligning to TRBD2. V trimming: 3 bases; J trimming: 7 bases; junction bases outside the gene matches: 2. CDR3 size: 12 residues. Germline assignment: CDR1 MNHEY and CDR2 SVGAGI. The DNA for the CDR3 is TGTGCCAGCAGTTATTTAGCGGGGACCCAGTACTTC. The encoded protein is CASSYLAGTQYF.

The chain joins TRBV30 to TRBJ2-7; possibly TRBD1 for D (5 bases). Germline V gives CDR1 GTSNPN, CDR2 SVGIG (reference sequence). The CDR3 runs 14 residues. With 1 base removed from V and 1 base from J, the gap between germline ends came to 11 bases. The CDR3 DNA reads TGTGCCTGGAGTGATCAGGGTAGGTCCTACGAGCAGTACTTC. Its protein product is CAWSDQGRSYEQYF. The complete variable domain, with remaining parts taken from reference TRBV30 and TRBJ2-7, reads SQTIHQWPATLVQPVGSPLSLECTVEGTSNPNLYWYRQAAGRGLQLLFYSVGIGQISSEVPQNLSASRPQDRQFILSSKKLLLSDSGFYLCAWSDQGRSYEQYFGPGTRLTVT.

The CDR3 DNA follows: TGTGCCAGCAGTTACTCCCCCGGGGCTAACTATGGCTACACCTTC. Amino acid sequence: CASSYSPGANYGYTF. The chain couples TRBV6-6 to TRBJ1-2; D remains unclear. The CDR3 runs to 15 residues. Trimming shortened V by 0 bases and J by 0 bases, and 8 bases separated the two germline ends. The germline V gene has CDR1 MNHNY and CDR2 SVGAGI (reference sequence).

This clone was observed a handful of times. This chain uses TRBV2 with TRBJ2-7; D possibly corresponds to TRBD2 (6 bases). The V end was cut by 8 bases, the J end by 5 bases, with 13 bases between. CDR1 and CDR2 (germline): SNHLY, FYNNEI. This CDR3 spans 12 amino acids. Written as DNA, the CDR3 is TGTGCCAGCCGGAGGGAGCGGGACGAGCAGTACTTC. Translated, it gives CASRRERDEQYF. The full variable domain, completed using reference TRBV2 and TRBJ2-7, is EPEVTQTPSHQVTQMGQEVILRCVPISNHLYFYWYRQILGQKVEFLVSFYNNEISEKSEIFDDQFSVERPDGSNFTLKIRSTKLEDSAMYFCASRRERDEQYFGPGTRLTVT.

The chain recombines TRBV7-9 with TRBJ1-4, with D unresolved. The V gene lost 2 bases and the J gene lost 7 bases, with 8 bases spanning the gap. CDR3 length: 13 amino acids. Looked up from germline, CDR1 is SEHNR and CDR2 is FQNEAQ (reference sequence). CDR3 sequence reads: CASSLIRSEKLFF. The DNA for the CDR3 is TGTGCCAGCAGCTTAATACGTAGTGAAAAACTGTTTTTT.

The chain joins TRBV2 to TRBJ1-2; D is unclear. Germline CDR1 and CDR2: SNHLY and FYNNEI. V gave up 5 bases and J gave up 8 bases, with 12 bases separating them. The CDR3 is 12 residues long. The CDR3 DNA sequence: TGTGCCAGCAGTCCGGGAGAGACCGGCTACACCTTC. Encoded protein: CASSPGETGYTF. Drawing the rest from reference TRBV2 and TRBJ1-2, the complete variable domain is EPEVTQTPSHQVTQMGQEVILRCVPISNHLYFYWYRQILGQKVEFLVSFYNNEISEKSEIFDDQFSVERPDGSNFTLKIRSTKLEDSAMYFCASSPGETGYTFGSGTRLTVV.

V and J are TRBV11-2 and TRBJ1-1; a possible D gene is TRBD1 (6 bases). This CDR3 has 12 amino acids. In germline, CDR1 is SGHAT, CDR2 FQNNGV. Trimming removed 6 bases from V and 5 bases from J, with 10 bases in between. This CDR3 reads CASRLRGTEAFF. CDR3 nucleotides: TGTGCCAGCAGGTTAAGGGGGACTGAAGCTTTCTTT. Full variable domain (rest looked up from reference TRBV11-2 and TRBJ1-1): EAGVAQSPRYKIIEKRQSVAFWCNPISGHATLYWYQQILGQGPKLLIQFQNNGVVDDSQLPKDRFSAERLKGVDSTLKIQPAKLEDSAVYLCASRLRGTEAFFGQGTRLTVV.

CDR3 protein: CAWDRGQGTEAFF. The CDR3 DNA is TGTGCCTGGGACAGGGGGCAGGGCACTGAAGCTTTCTTT. The rearrangement uses TRBV30 and TRBJ1-1; 10 bases are a match to TRBD1. With 5 bases clipped from V and 4 bases from J, the junction kept 4 bases outside the gene matches. This CDR3 spans 13 amino acids. Germline values: CDR1 GTSNPN, CDR2 SVGIG (reference sequence). Combining the CDR3 with reference TRBV30 and TRBJ1-1 gives the whole variable domain SQTIHQWPATLVQPVGSPLSLECTVEGTSNPNLYWYRQAAGRGLQLLFYSVGIGQISSEVPQNLSASRPQDRQFILSSKKLLLSDSGFYLCAWDRGQGTEAFFGQGTRLTVV.

The rearrangement joins TRBV5-5 to TRBJ2-1; 7 bases match TRBD2. V was pared by 4 bases and J by 10 bases, with 8 bases of the junction left unmatched. The CDR3 runs 13 residues. Per germline, CDR1 SGHKS and CDR2 YYEKEE (reference sequence). CDR3 loop: CASSPGTTWEQFF. The CDR3 DNA reads as TGTGCCAGCAGCCCGGGGACTACCTGGGAGCAGTTCTTC.

This clone was counted between two and nine times. V is TRBV2 and J is TRBJ1-1; D perhaps matches TRBD1 (5 bases). Trimming removed 6 bases from V and 7 bases from J, with 12 bases in between. Germline CDR1 is SNHLY and CDR2 is FYNNEI. The CDR3 length is 12 residues. CDR3 sequence (DNA): TGTGCCAGCAGACTCGACAGCCTTGAAGCTTTCTTT. Protein: CASRLDSLEAFF.